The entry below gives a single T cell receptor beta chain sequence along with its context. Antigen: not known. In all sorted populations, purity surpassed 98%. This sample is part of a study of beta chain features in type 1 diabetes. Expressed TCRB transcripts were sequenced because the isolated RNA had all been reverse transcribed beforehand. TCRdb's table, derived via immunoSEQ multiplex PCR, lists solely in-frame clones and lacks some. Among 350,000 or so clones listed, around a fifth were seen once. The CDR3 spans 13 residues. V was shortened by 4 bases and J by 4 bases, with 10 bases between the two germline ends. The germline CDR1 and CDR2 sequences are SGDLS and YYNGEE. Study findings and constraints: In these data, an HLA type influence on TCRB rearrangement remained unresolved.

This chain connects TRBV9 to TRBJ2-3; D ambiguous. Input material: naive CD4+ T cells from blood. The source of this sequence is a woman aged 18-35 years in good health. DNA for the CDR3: TGTGCCAGCAGCCCCCTCTCCGCAGATACGCAGTATTTT. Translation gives CASSPLSADTQYF. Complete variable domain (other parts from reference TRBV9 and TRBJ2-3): DSGVTQTPKHLITATGQRVTLRCSPRSGDLSVYWYQQSLDQGLQFLIQYYNGEERAKGNILERFSAQQFPDLHSELNLSSLELGDSALYFCASSPLSADTQYFGPGTRLTVL.